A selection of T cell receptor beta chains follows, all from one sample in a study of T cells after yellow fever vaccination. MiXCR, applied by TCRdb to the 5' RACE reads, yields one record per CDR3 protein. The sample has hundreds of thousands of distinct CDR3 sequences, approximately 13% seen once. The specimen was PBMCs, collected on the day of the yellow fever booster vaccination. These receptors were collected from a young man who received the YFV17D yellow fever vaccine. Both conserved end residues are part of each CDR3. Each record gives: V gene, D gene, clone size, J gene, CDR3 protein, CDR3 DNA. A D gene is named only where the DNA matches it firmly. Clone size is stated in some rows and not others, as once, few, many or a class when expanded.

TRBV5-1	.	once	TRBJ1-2	CASSLELRADVGYGYTF	TGCGCCAGCAGCTTGGAGTTGAGGGCGGATGTCGGCTATGGCTACACCTTC
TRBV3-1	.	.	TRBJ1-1	CASSQDKQVEAFF	TGTGCCAGCAGCCAAGATAAACAAGTTGAAGCTTTCTTT
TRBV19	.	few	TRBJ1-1	CVSETGMNTEAFF	TGTGTTAGCGAGACGGGAATGAACACTGAAGCTTTCTTT
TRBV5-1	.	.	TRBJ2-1	CASSLGPSNLYNEQFF	TGCGCCAGCAGCTTGGGGCCCTCCAACCTCTACAATGAGCAGTTCTTC
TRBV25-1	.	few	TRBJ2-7	CASSREAFGGHEQYF	TGTGCCAGCAGCAGGGAGGCCTTCGGTGGGCACGAGCAGTACTTC
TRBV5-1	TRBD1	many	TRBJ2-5	CASGTGRETQYF	TGCGCCAGCGGGACAGGGCGAGAGACCCAGTACTTC
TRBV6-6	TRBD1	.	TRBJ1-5	CAVRDRDQPQHF	TGTGCCGTAAGGGACAGAGATCAGCCCCAGCATTTT
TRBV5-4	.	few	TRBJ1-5	CASRQALGEQPQHF	TGTGCCAGCAGGCAGGCCCTAGGGGAACAGCCCCAGCATTTT
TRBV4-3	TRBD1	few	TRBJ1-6	CASSHQDRDNSPLHF	TGCGCCAGCAGCCACCAAGACAGGGATAATTCACCCCTCCACTTT
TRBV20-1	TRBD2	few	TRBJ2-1	CSARTSGLSSYNEQFF	TGCAGTGCTAGGACTAGCGGTCTTAGCTCCTACAATGAGCAGTTCTTC
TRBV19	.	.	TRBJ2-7	CASSAAGPYEQYF	TGTGCCAGTAGTGCTGCGGGGCCCTACGAGCAGTACTTC
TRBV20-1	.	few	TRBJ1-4	CSASRGAAFEKLFF	TGCAGTGCTAGCCGGGGGGCGGCTTTCGAAAAACTGTTTTTT
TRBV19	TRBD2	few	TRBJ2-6	CASSIRLGEGASGANVLTF	TGTGCCAGTAGTATACGCCTGGGGGAGGGCGCCTCTGGGGCCAACGTCCTGACTTTC
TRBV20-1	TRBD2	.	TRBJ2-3	CSAGGGATDTQYF	TGCAGTGCCGGCGGGGGAGCCACAGATACGCAGTATTTT
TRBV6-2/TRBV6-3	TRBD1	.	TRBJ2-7	CASRHRTGETYEQYF	TGTGCCAGCAGGCACCGGACAGGGGAAACCTACGAGCAGTACTTC
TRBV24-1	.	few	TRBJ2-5	CATSDPRGGGLETQYF	TGTGCCACCAGTGATCCCCGAGGGGGGGGGTTGGAGACCCAGTACTTC
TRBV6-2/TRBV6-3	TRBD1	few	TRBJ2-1	CASTLTGTGSGEQFF	TGTGCCAGCACTCTAACCGGGACAGGGTCTGGTGAGCAGTTCTTC
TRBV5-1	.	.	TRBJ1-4	CASSLYGGVTNEKLFF	TGCGCCAGCAGCTTATACGGGGGGGTGACGAATGAAAAACTGTTTTTT
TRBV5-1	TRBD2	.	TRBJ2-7	CASSYLAGEGEQYF	TGCGCCAGCAGCTACCTAGCGGGAGAGGGCGAGCAGTACTTC
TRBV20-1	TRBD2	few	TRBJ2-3	CSASPSGLAGRGNTQYF	TGCAGTGCTAGCCCCTCGGGACTAGCGGGGAGGGGAAATACGCAGTATTTT
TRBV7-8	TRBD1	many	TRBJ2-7	CASSFGQGGEQYF	TGTGCCAGCAGCTTTGGACAGGGGGGCGAGCAGTACTTC
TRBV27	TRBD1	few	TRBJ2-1	CASSLVWDRANEQFF	TGTGCCAGCAGTCTCGTTTGGGACAGGGCGAATGAGCAGTTCTTC
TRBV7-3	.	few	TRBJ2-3	CASSLNAYSSTDTQYF	TGTGCCAGCAGCTTAAACGCCTACTCTAGCACAGATACGCAGTATTTT
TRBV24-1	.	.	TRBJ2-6	CATSSAGANVLTF	TGTGCCACCAGCAGCGCGGGGGCCAACGTCCTGACTTTC
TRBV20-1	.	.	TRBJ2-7	CSASPTLGQQTEGQYF	TGCAGTGCTAGTCCTACACTTGGACAGCAGACTGAAGGGCAGTACTTC